The T cell receptor (beta chain) described here comes from a study of blood T cell repertoires in COVID-19. Losses at the gene ends were 5 bases for V and 2 bases for J; bases not matched to a gene: 6. This CDR3 spans 14 amino acids. Per the germline V gene, CDR1 is SGHRS and CDR2 is YFSETQ. Some clones are missing from TCRdb's copy, which holds only in-frame ones; the method was immunoSEQ multiplex PCR. The sample records 140,000 or so clones, roughly 90% being singletons. The sequenced sample was peripheral blood. This chain links TRBV5-1 with TRBJ2-5; TRBD1 agrees at 7 bases. This TCR was recovered from a human donor in a cohort sampled during active COVID-19. The CDR3 nucleotides read TGCGCCAGCAGGTCCGGGACAGATCAAGAGACCCAGTACTTC. Protein product: CASRSGTDQETQYF.